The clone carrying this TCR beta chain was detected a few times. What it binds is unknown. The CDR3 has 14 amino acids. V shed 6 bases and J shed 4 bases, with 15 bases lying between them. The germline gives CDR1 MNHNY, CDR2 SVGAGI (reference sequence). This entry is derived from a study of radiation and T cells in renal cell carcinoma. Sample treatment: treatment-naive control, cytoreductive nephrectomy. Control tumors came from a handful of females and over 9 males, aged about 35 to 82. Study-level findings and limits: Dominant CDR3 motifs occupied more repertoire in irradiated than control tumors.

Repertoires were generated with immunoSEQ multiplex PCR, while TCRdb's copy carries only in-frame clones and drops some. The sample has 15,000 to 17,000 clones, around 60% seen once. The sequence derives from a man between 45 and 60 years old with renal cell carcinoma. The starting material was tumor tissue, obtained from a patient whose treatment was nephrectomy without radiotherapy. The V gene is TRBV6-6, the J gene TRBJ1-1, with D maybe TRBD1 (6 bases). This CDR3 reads CASRNSGVGTEAFF. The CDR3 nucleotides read TGTGCCAGCAGGAATTCAGGGGTGGGCACTGAAGCTTTCTTT.